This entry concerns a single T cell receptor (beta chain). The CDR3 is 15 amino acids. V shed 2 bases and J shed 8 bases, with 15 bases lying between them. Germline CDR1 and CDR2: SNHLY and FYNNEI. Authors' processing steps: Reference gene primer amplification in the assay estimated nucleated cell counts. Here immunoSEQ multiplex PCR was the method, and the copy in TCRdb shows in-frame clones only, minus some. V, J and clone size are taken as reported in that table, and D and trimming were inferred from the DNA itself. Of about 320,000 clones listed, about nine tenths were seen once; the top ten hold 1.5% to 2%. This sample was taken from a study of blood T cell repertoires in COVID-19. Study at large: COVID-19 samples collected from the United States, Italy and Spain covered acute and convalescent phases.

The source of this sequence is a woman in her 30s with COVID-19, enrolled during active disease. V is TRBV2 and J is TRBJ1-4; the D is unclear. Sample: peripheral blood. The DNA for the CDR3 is TGTGCCAGCAGTGAAATACGAGGGAGGGAGGAAAAACTGTTTTTT. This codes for CASSEIRGREEKLFF.